This T cell receptor beta chain was profiled in a study of blood T cell repertoires in COVID-19. Study as a whole: Acute and convalescent COVID-19 specimens originated in the United States, Italy and Spain. Sources were T cells, B-cell-depleted T cells, or PBMCs; the material itself was cDNA or gDNA.

This clone appeared once. In germline, CDR1 is LNHDA, CDR2 SQIVND (reference sequence). V was pared by 4 bases and J by 4 bases, with 12 bases of the junction left unmatched. The CDR3 runs 20 residues. Authors' processing steps: Amplification from reference gene primers served as the basis for estimated nucleated cell counts. Generated by immunoSEQ multiplex PCR, the TCRdb table keeps only in-frame clones and is missing some. V and J calls and clone size come straight from that table; D and trimming were deduced from the DNA. The sample lists some 83,000 clones; roughly nine tenths were seen once. Material: peripheral blood. The chain has TRBV19 and TRBJ2-2; 16 positions agree with TRBD2. This sequence originates from a man aged 50-60 years with acute or convalescent COVID-19. Here the CDR3 reads CASSTKGLAGGPGGTGELFF. The CDR3 DNA reads TGTGCCAGTAGTACAAAGGGACTAGCGGGAGGGCCGGGTGGCACCGGGGAGCTGTTTTTT. Supplemented by reference TRBV19 and TRBJ2-2, the full variable domain reads DGGITQSPKYLFRKEGQNVTLSCEQNLNHDAMYWYRQDPGQGLRLIYYSQIVNDFQKGDIAEGYSVSREKKESFPLTVTSAQKNPTAFYLCASSTKGLAGGPGGTGELFFGEGSRLTVL.